The 16 T cell receptor beta chains presented below share a single source sample, sequenced in a study of blood T cell repertoires in COVID-19. The method was immunoSEQ multiplex PCR; TCRdb's version includes in-frame clones alone and lacks a portion of them. This table holds fewer than 150,000 clones, over 75% found once. Sequenced sample: peripheral blood. The receptors originated from a man between 45 and 60 years old with acute or convalescent COVID-19.

The rearrangement joins TRBV5-1 to TRBJ1-1, with 9 nucleotides matching TRBD1. Germline CDR1 reads SGHRS; CDR2 reads YFSETQ. Trimming cost V 0 bases and J 3 bases; bases outside gene matches: 3. The CDR3 length is 15 residues. CDR3 protein: CASSLAGTGYTEAFF. The CDR3 DNA is TGCGCCAGCAGCTTGGCCGGGACAGGGTACACTGAAGCTTTCTTT.

J is TRBJ1-6 and V is TRBV3-1 (or the pseudogene TRBV3-2), with TRBD1 identical over 8 bases. V was clipped by 5 bases and J by 10 bases; unmatched bases: 10. Germline V gene data show CDR1 as LGHDT and CDR2 as YNNKEL (reference sequence). CDR3 length: 15 residues. CDR3 residues: CASSELRQGASPLHF. CDR3 in DNA: TGTGCCAGCAGCGAACTTCGCCAGGGGGCGTCACCCCTCCACTTT.

The CDR3 DNA is TGTGCCAGCAGCTTAACTAGCGGGAGGGCCGTCAATGAGCAGTTCTTC. Translating gives CASSLTSGRAVNEQFF. J is TRBJ2-1 and V is TRBV7-3; 11 bases are a match to TRBD2. The V gene's germline CDR1 is SGHTA and CDR2 FQGTGA. With 0 bases clipped from V and 6 bases from J, the junction kept 4 bases outside the gene matches. This CDR3 region has 16 residues.

The sample holds a few counts of this clone. The rearrangement joins TRBV6-1 to TRBJ1-3; weak D call: TRBD1 (5 bases). Trimming removed 1 base at V and 2 bases at J, with 12 bases between. CDR3 size: 16 residues. Germline loops: CDR1 MNHNS, CDR2 SASEGT. CDR3 region: CASSEGTGLPGNTIYF. As DNA, the CDR3 is TGTGCCAGCAGTGAAGGAACAGGCTTGCCTGGAAACACCATATATTTT.

CDR3 DNA: TGTGCCAGCTCCAGGGTCAATTCACCCCTCCACTTT. Translating gives CASSRVNSPLHF. The V and J genes are TRBV18 and TRBJ1-6, with D perhaps TRBD1 (5 bases). The V gene's germline CDR1 is KGHSH and CDR2 LQKENI. This CDR3 has 12 amino acids. Trimming shortened V by 6 bases and J by 7 bases, and 7 bases separated the two germline ends.

The CDR3 DNA sequence: TGCGCCAGCAGTCCCCTCCCCCTAGCGGGAAGCGGAACCGGGGAGCTGTTTTTT. This translates into CASSPLPLAGSGTGELFF. The chain uses TRBV5-1 and TRBJ2-2; 9 bases align to TRBD2. Germline V gives CDR1 SGHRS, CDR2 YFSETQ. This CDR3 has 18 residues. The J segment lost 5 bases and the V segment lost 5 bases, leaving 16 bases of the junction unmatched.

A few counts support this clone. The V gene is TRBV18, the J gene TRBJ1-3, with 8 bases fitting TRBD1. The CDR3 consists of 16 residues. The trim removed 1 base at V and 3 bases at J, leaving 5 bases unmatched. Germline-derived CDR1 and CDR2 are KGHSH and LQKENI. Here the CDR3 DNA reads TGTGCCAGCTCACCACGGACAGGGAGTCATGGAAACACCATATATTTT. This codes for CASSPRTGSHGNTIYF.

This clone has just a few counts. The chain employs TRBV6-2 or TRBV6-3 and TRBJ2-2, with D possibly TRBD1 on 5 matching bases. Germline V gives CDR1 MNHEY, CDR2 SVGEGT. This CDR3 comprises 16 residues. Trimming removed 2 bases at V and 3 bases at J, with 13 bases between. CDR3 DNA sequence: TGTGCCAGCAGTTACGACGACAGAACTTACACCGGGGAGCTGTTTTTT. It codes for CASSYDDRTYTGELFF.

The V and J genes are TRBV3-1 (or the pseudogene TRBV3-2) and TRBJ2-1, with D possibly being TRBD2 (6 bases). The V gene's germline CDR1 is LGHDT and CDR2 YNNKEL (reference sequence). V was shortened by 0 bases and J by 0 bases, with 12 bases between the two germline ends. The CDR3 runs to 17 residues. The CDR3 here is CASSQEGGVSSYNEQFF. The CDR3 coding sequence is TGTGCCAGCAGCCAAGAGGGCGGGGTAAGCTCCTACAATGAGCAGTTCTTC.

J is TRBJ2-3 and V is TRBV9; 8 bases agree with TRBD1. This CDR3 has 15 residues. V was pared by 3 bases and J by 2 bases, with 5 bases of the junction left unmatched. CDR1 and CDR2 (germline): SGDLS, YYNGEE. CDR3 sequence (DNA): TGTGCCAGCAGCGGACGGACAGGGAACACAGATACGCAGTATTTT. It is translated as CASSGRTGNTDTQYF.

This chain connects TRBV5-1 to TRBJ1-2; D not certain. Trimming took 4 bases from V and 0 from J, leaving 7 bases between them. The CDR3 is 13 residues long. Germline V gene sequence: CDR1 SGHRS, CDR2 YFSETQ. The CDR3 DNA reads TGCGCCAGCAGCCCGGACTCTAACTATGGCTACACCTTC. Translation gives CASSPDSNYGYTF.

The chain employs TRBV11-2 and TRBJ1-1; no definite D call. Germline V gives CDR1 SGHAT, CDR2 FQNNGV. CDR3 length: 12 residues. V was pared by 4 bases and J by 1 base, with 4 bases between. CDR3 residues: CASSWRNTEAFF. DNA for the CDR3: TGTGCCAGCAGCTGGAGGAACACTGAAGCTTTCTTT. Using reference TRBV11-2 and TRBJ1-1 for the parts outside the CDR3, the full variable domain is EAGVAQSPRYKIIEKRQSVAFWCNPISGHATLYWYQQILGQGPKLLIQFQNNGVVDDSQLPKDRFSAERLKGVDSTLKIQPAKLEDSAVYLCASSWRNTEAFFGQGTRLTVV.

Here the CDR3 reads CATATSGRNYNEQFF. CDR3 DNA sequence: TGTGCCACTGCCACTAGCGGGAGGAACTACAATGAGCAGTTCTTC. This chain joins TRBV6-5 and TRBJ2-1; 12 nucleotides align to TRBD2. CDR1 is MNHEY, CDR2 SVGAGI, per germline. The CDR3 sequence is 15 residues long. Trimming at V came to 10 bases and at J to 3 bases, leaving 7 bases not matched to a gene.

This chain joins TRBV6-4 and TRBJ2-1, with TRBD2 matching over 7 bases. V gave up 0 bases and J gave up 3 bases; unmatched junction bases: 11. Germline V lookup: CDR1 MRHNA, CDR2 SNTAGT. The CDR3 extends over 18 amino acids. CDR3 nucleotide sequence: TGTGCCAGCAGTGACTCTCCCGGGCGGGAGCGTGTCTACAATGAGCAGTTCTTC. Its translation: CASSDSPGRERVYNEQFF.

V usage is TRBV5-6 and J usage is TRBJ1-3, with a tentative D call TRBD1 (5 bases). Looked up from germline, CDR1 is SGHDT and CDR2 is YYEEEE. V was cut by 5 bases and J by 4 bases, with 22 bases left in between. The CDR3 has 17 residues. CDR3 nucleotide sequence: TGTGCCAGCAGTTTCGGCAAAATAGGGGCATGGGGAAACACCATATATTTT. Translating gives CASSFGKIGAWGNTIYF.

This clone was observed at least ten times. The CDR3 loop reads CASSLTGTGGVEYGYTF. For the CDR3, the DNA is TGTGCCAGCAGCCTAACCGGGACAGGGGGCGTAGAGTATGGCTACACCTTC. The chain links TRBV4-2 to TRBJ1-2, with 12 bases lining up with TRBD1. There are 17 residues in the CDR3. V lost 4 bases and J lost 5; bases outside the gene matches: 11. Per germline, CDR1 LGHNA and CDR2 YNFKEQ.